The text below deals with one TCR beta chain. This sample is drawn from a study of CD8 T cells in Susac syndrome. Reverse transcription of roughly 0.5 to 1 ug RNA used random hexamers. The method of amplification for TCR beta CDR3 was immunoSEQ multiplex PCR, covering 54 Vbeta and 13 Jbeta. MiXCR was run by TCRdb on the immunoSEQ multiplex PCR reads, yielding one entry per CDR3 protein. The repertoire has some 150,000 distinct CDR3 sequences, approximately 93% of them found once; the top ten carry 0.27%. Germline lookup yields CDR1 MNHEY and CDR2 SMNVEV (reference sequence). The ends were cut back, 6 bases at V and 4 bases at J, with 13 bases in the middle. This CDR3 region has 14 residues.

This rearrangement joins TRBV27 to TRBJ1-5; tentatively, D is TRBD1 (5 bases). This receptor was taken from a human donor in good health. The specimen sequenced was CD8+ T cells from PBMCs. CDR3 coding DNA: TGTGCCAGCAGAGAAAGGGGCAATAATCAGCCCCAGCATTTT. Translated: CASRERGNNQPQHF.